This T cell receptor beta chain was sequenced in a study of cytomegalovirus exposure and HLA in healthy donors. Findings and caveats of the study: High specificity and sensitivity for cytomegalovirus status were reported for the classifier.

PCR used 60 Vbeta primers and 13 Jbeta primers. Assay: immunoSEQ multiplex PCR; the TCRdb copy retains only in-frame clones and omits some. This sample yields 80,000 to 100,000 clones, of which about 67% are seen a single time; more than 15% belongs to the top ten. To note about this clone: The target antigen is unknown.

Germline CDR1 and CDR2: KGHSH and LQKENI. Trimming removed 3 bases at V and 3 bases at J, with 21 bases between. CDR3 length equals 17 residues. Sequenced: PBMCs. The chain joins TRBV18 to TRBJ2-7; D might be TRBD1 (7 bases). The sequence was obtained from a woman between 18 and 29 years old in good health and CMV-seropositive. The CDR3 region is CASSPDRGTETVYEQYF. For the CDR3, the DNA is TGTGCCAGCTCACCGGATCGCGGGACAGAAACCGTCTACGAGCAGTACTTC.